These 2 T cell receptor beta chains came from one sample sequenced in a study of long-term antiretroviral therapy in people with HIV. Researchers report immunoSEQ v3.0 was run at survey level. Generated by immunoSEQ multiplex PCR, the TCRdb table keeps only in-frame clones and is missing some. This table holds 20,000 to 25,000 clones, around 77% found once. Sequencing was performed on unsorted PBMCs, taken less than 1.8 years before starting antiretroviral therapy. These receptors were taken from a middle-aged woman with HIV.

In DNA, the CDR3 is TGTGCCAGCAGCCACCTGACTAGCGGGGAAAATGAGCAGTTCTTC. Translated: CASSHLTSGENEQFF. V usage is TRBV14 and J usage is TRBJ2-1; TRBD2 aligns across 11 bases. CDR1 is SGHDN and CDR2 is FVKESK in the germline V gene. This CDR3 region has 15 residues. V was pared by 3 bases and J by 7 bases, with 5 bases of the junction left unmatched.

This clone ranks as medium-sized (0.01 to 0.1%). The V call is TRBV11-2, the J call TRBJ1-2; D may be TRBD1 (6 bases). V lost 5 bases, J lost 7 bases, and 14 bases lay in between. The germline V gene has CDR1 SGHAT and CDR2 FQNNGV. The CDR3 length is 13 residues. This CDR3 reads CASSQTGTSGYTF. DNA of the CDR3: TGTGCCAGCAGCCAGACCGGGACATCTGGCTACACCTTC.